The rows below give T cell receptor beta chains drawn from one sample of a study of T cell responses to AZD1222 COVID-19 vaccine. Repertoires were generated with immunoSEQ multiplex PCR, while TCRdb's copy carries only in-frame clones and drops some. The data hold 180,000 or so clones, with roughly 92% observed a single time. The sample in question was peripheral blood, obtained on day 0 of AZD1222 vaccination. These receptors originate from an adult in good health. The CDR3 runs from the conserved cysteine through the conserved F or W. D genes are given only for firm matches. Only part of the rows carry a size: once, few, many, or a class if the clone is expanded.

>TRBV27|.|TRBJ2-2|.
TGTGCCAGCAGTTTATCTACCTCGGCCGGGGAGCTGTTTTTT
CASSLSTSAGELFF
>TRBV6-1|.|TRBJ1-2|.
TGTGCCAGCAGTGAAGCCGATACAGTGGGAGGCGGCTACACCTTC
CASSEADTVGGGYTF
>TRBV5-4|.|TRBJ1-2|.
TGTGCCAGCAGCGCTGACAGTGTTTATGGCTACACCTTC
CASSADSVYGYTF
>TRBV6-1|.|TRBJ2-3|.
TGTGCCAGCAGAGAAACCGGACTTATTCCTCTCGATACGCAGTATTTT
CASRETGLIPLDTQYF
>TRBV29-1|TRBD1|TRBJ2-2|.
TGCAGCGTTAAGGGGGCAGGGTCCGGGGAGCTGTTTTTT
CSVKGAGSGELFF
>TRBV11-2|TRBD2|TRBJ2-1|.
TGTGCCAGCAGCTTACTAGCGGGAGGGCCTGACAATGAGCAGTTCTTC
CASSLLAGGPDNEQFF
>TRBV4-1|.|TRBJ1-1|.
TGCGCCAGCAGCCTGTCAGGACCCGACACTGAAGCTTTCTTT
CASSLSGPDTEAFF
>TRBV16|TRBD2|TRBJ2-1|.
TGTGCCAGCAGCAAAACCGGGACTAGCGGGAGGGGTGATGAGCAGTTCTTC
CASSKTGTSGRGDEQFF
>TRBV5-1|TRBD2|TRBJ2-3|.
TGCGCCAGCAGCTACGATTTAGCGGGAGACGGGACAGATACGCAGTATTTT
CASSYDLAGDGTDTQYF
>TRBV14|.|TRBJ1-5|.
TGTGCCAGCAGCCAAGCTATATCTTGGGGCAATCAGCCCCAGCATTTT
CASSQAISWGNQPQHF
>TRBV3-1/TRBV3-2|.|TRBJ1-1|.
TGTGCCAGCAGCCAAGTTAGTGGGAACACTGAAGCTTTCTTT
CASSQVSGNTEAFF
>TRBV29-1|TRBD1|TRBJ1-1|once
TGCAGCGTTGAAGACAGGGGGCAGGGCACTGAAGCTTTCTTT
CSVEDRGQGTEAFF
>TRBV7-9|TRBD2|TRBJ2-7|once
TGTGCCAGCAGCTTTCTAGCGGGAGGGCCCGAGCAGTACTTC
CASSFLAGGPEQYF
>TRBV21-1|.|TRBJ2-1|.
TGTGCCAGCAGCAAATGTGGCAGGGATGAGCAGTTCTTC
CASSKCGRDEQFF
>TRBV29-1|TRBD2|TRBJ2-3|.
TGCAGCGTTAGCGGGACCTTCACAGATACGCAGTATTTT
CSVSGTFTDTQYF
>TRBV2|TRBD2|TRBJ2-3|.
TGTGCCAGCAGGCCGACTAGCGGGAGGGCCGGTGATACGCAGTATTTT
CASRPTSGRAGDTQYF
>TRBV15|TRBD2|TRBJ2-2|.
TGTGCCACCAGACTCGGGACTAGCGGGAGTATGGACACCGGGGAGCTGTTTTTT
CATRLGTSGSMDTGELFF
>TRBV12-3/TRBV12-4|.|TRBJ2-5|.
TGTGCCAGCAGCCGCGAGTTTAAGGAGACCCAGTACTTC
CASSREFKETQYF
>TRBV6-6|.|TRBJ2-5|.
TGTGCCAGCAGTTCGGCCCAGGGGAGGGAGACCCAGTACTTC
CASSSAQGRETQYF
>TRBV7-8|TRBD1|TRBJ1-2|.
TGTGCCAGCAGCTTATCCGGGACAGGGGCGACTTTGGATGGCTACACCTTC
CASSLSGTGATLDGYTF
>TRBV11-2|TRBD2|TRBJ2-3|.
TGTGCCAGCAGCTTACTAGCGGGGCACACTAGCACAGATACGCAGTATTTT
CASSLLAGHTSTDTQYF
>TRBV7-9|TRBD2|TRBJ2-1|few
TGTGCCAGCAGCTTAGAGGGAACTAGCGGGAGCCCGACCAATGAGCAGTTCTTC
CASSLEGTSGSPTNEQFF
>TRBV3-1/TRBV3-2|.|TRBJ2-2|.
TGTGCCAGCAGCCATTTGGGACTTGTGGGGAACGGGGAGCTGTTTTTT
CASSHLGLVGNGELFF
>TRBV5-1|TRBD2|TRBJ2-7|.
TGCGCCAGCAGCTTGGTTAGCGGGAGCACCTACGAGCAGTACTTC
CASSLVSGSTYEQYF
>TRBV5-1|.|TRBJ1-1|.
TGCGCCAGCAGCCAATCGAGGGGGGACACTGAAGCTTTCTTT
CASSQSRGDTEAFF
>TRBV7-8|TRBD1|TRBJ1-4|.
TGTGCCAGCAGCAGGGACAGGTTTAATGAAAAACTGTTTTTT
CASSRDRFNEKLFF
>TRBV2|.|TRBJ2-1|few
TGTGCCAGCAGTCTCATACAGGACAATGAGCAGTTCTTC
CASSLIQDNEQFF
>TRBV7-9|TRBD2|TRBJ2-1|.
TGTGCCAGCAGCTTAGCGCGAGGGACTAGCGGGGAAGAGGAGCAGTTCTTC
CASSLARGTSGEEEQFF
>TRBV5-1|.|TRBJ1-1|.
TGCGCCAGCAGCCACCACAAAGGATCAGGGGCCACTGAAGCTTTCTTT
CASSHHKGSGATEAFF
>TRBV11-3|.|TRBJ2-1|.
TGTGCCAGCAGCTTAGCATCGGTAAGAGAGCAGTTCTTC
CASSLASVREQFF
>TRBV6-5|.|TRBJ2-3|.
TGTGCCAGCAGCCGGGGACTCTTCACAGATACGCAGTATTTT
CASSRGLFTDTQYF
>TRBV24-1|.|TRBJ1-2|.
TGTGCCACCAGTGATACCGGGACGGATGGCTACACCTTC
CATSDTGTDGYTF
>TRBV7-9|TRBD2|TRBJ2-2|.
TGTGCCAGCAGCGGAGGGACTAGCGGGATGAGGATCGGGGAGCTGTTTTTT
CASSGGTSGMRIGELFF
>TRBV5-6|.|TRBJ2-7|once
TGTGCCAGCAGCTGGGACGACAGTAGCTCCTACGAGCAGTACTTC
CASSWDDSSSYEQYF
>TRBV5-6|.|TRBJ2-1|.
TGTGCCAGCAGCTTGAAAAGGGGGTGGAATGAGCAGTTCTTC
CASSLKRGWNEQFF
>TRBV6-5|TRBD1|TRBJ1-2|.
TGTGCCAGCACCAGACAGGGGGTGGTCCACTATGGCTACACCTTC
CASTRQGVVHYGYTF
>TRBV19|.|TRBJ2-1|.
TGTGCCAGTAGTTACATGGGGGGACCCTACAATGAGCAGTTCTTC
CASSYMGGPYNEQFF
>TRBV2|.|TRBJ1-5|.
TGTGCCAGCAGCTTACAGGGAACGAGCAATCAGCCCCAGCATTTT
CASSLQGTSNQPQHF
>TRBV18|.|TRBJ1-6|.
TGTGCCAGCTCCCTGACCGGGGATAATTCACCCCTCCACTTT
CASSLTGDNSPLHF
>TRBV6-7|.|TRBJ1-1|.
TGTGCCAGCAGTTACTCGAAGCTGGGGGTAGACACTGAAGCTTTCTTT
CASSYSKLGVDTEAFF
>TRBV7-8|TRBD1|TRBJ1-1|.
TGTGCCAGCAGCGAGGGACAGGTTAACACTGAAGCTTTCTTT
CASSEGQVNTEAFF
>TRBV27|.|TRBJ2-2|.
TGTGCCAGCAGTTTACAGGGTACGAACACCGGGGAGCTGTTTTTT
CASSLQGTNTGELFF
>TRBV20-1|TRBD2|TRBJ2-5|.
TGCAGTGCTAGTGCTCTAGCGGGAGGGGAAGAGACCCAGTACTTC
CSASALAGGEETQYF
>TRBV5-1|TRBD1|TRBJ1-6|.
TGCGCCAACATGACAGGGCCTCCTAATTCACCCCTCCACTTT
CANMTGPPNSPLHF
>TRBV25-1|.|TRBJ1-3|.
TGTGCCAGCAGCTCTGGGGCAAGCTCTGGAAACACCATATATTTT
CASSSGASSGNTIYF